The 18 T cell receptor beta chains listed next were all sequenced from one sample in a study of Tregs in tolerant kidney transplant recipients. Only in-frame clones appear in the TCRdb table, and some are missing; sequencing was by immunoSEQ multiplex PCR. Of about 240,000 clones in the sample, about 80% were seen once. Sequences were obtained from CD4+ T cells from blood. The source of these receptors is a human donor in good health.

In the case of this clone: Other nucleotide sequences in the sample specify the same CDR3. CDR3 DNA: TGTGCCAGCAGCTTGATAATTGGGGGTGAAGCTTTCTTT. Protein product: CASSLIIGGEAFF. The V gene is TRBV5-6, the J gene TRBJ1-1; D possibly corresponds to TRBD1 (5 bases). Trimming left V 1 base short and J 7 bases short, with 11 bases between. Germline lookup yields CDR1 SGHDT and CDR2 YYEEEE. This CDR3 is built from 13 residues.

The chain joins TRBV5-6 to TRBJ2-4; D is possibly TRBD2 (6 bases). This CDR3 spans 16 amino acids. Germline CDR1 is SGHDT and CDR2 is YYEEEE. V was cut by 0 bases and J by 0 bases, with 10 bases left in between. The CDR3 DNA is TGTGCCAGCAGCTTGGCCGGAGGGCTAGCCAAAAACATTCAGTACTTC. Amino acid sequence: CASSLAGGLAKNIQYF.

The chain links TRBV27 to TRBJ2-5, with a tentative D call TRBD1 (5 bases). CDR1 and CDR2 (germline): MNHEY, SMNVEV (reference sequence). The ends were cut back, 6 bases at V and 0 bases at J, with 14 bases in the middle. The CDR3 has 15 residues. The CDR3 nucleotides are TGTGCCAGCAGACAGGATGCATTTTACCAAGAGACCCAGTACTTC. It translates to CASRQDAFYQETQYF.

This clone was observed a handful of times. The chain links TRBV5-1 to TRBJ2-5, with TRBD2 as a possible D gene (5 bases). V was cut by 4 bases and J by 3 bases, with 10 bases left in between. The V gene's germline CDR1 is SGHRS and CDR2 YFSETQ. The CDR3 length is 13 residues. CDR3 loop: CASSLPGKETQYF. The CDR3, as DNA: TGCGCCAGCAGCCTTCCCGGGAAAGAGACCCAGTACTTC. The whole variable domain, filled in from reference TRBV5-1 and TRBJ2-5, reads KAGVTQTPRYLIKTRGQQVTLSCSPISGHRSVSWYQQTPGQGLQFLFEYFSETQRNKGNFPGRFSGRQFSNSRSEMNVSTLELGDSALYLCASSLPGKETQYFGPGTRLLVL.

V gene TRBV5-4 combines with J gene TRBJ2-1; 12 bases align to TRBD2. Germline V gene sequence: CDR1 SGHNT, CDR2 YYREEE (reference sequence). The CDR3 runs to 16 residues. With 4 bases clipped from V and 6 bases from J, the junction kept 8 bases outside the gene matches. The CDR3 bases are TGTGCCAGCAGCCCCCCTCTAGCGGGAGGGGGCAATGAGCAGTTCTTC. Its protein product is CASSPPLAGGGNEQFF.

V usage is TRBV4-1 and J usage is TRBJ2-7; 13 nucleotides match TRBD2. The V gene's germline CDR1 is MGHRA and CDR2 YSYEKL. This CDR3 is 17 amino acids long. The J segment lost 1 base and the V segment lost 2 bases, leaving 5 bases of the junction unmatched. CDR3 residues: CASSQRLAGGLSYEQYF. CDR3 bases: TGCGCCAGCAGCCAAAGACTAGCGGGGGGCCTGTCCTACGAGCAGTACTTC.

The chain carries TRBV14 and TRBJ2-1, with TRBD2 identical over 9 bases. Germline values: CDR1 SGHDN, CDR2 FVKESK. The junction had 10 bases not matched to a gene; V was cut back by 0 bases and J by 7 bases. The CDR3 consists of 17 residues. The CDR3 DNA follows: TGTGCCAGCAGCCAAGATGTAACGAGCGGGAGGATAAATGAGCAGTTCTTC. Translating it yields CASSQDVTSGRINEQFF.

The chain joins TRBV18 to TRBJ2-3; D might be TRBD2 (5 bases). The V end lost 0 bases, the J end lost 6 bases, and 16 bases lay between the germline ends. This CDR3 comprises 16 residues. Germline V gene lookup returns CDR1 KGHSH and CDR2 LQKENI. CDR3 sequence: CASSPPSTSERDTQYF. CDR3 DNA: TGTGCCAGCTCACCACCAAGTACTAGTGAGAGGGATACGCAGTATTTT. Variable domain in full (rest from reference TRBV18 and TRBJ2-3): NAGVMQNPRHLVRRRGQEARLRCSPMKGHSHVYWYRQLPEEGLKFMVYLQKENIIDESGMPKERFSAEFPKEGPSILRIQQVVRGDSAAYFCASSPPSTSERDTQYFGPGTRLTVL.

This sequence joins TRBV5-1 and TRBJ1-4; D gene unclear. Trimming took 0 bases from V and 3 from J, leaving 12 bases between them. The CDR3 covers 16 residues. The V gene's germline CDR1 is SGHRS and CDR2 YFSETQ. CDR3 nucleotide sequence: TGCGCCAGCAGCTTGGGATCTGCGGGTTCTAATGAAAAACTGTTTTTT. Protein product: CASSLGSAGSNEKLFF. The full variable domain, in which reference TRBV5-1 and TRBJ1-4 provide the parts outside the CDR3, is KAGVTQTPRYLIKTRGQQVTLSCSPISGHRSVSWYQQTPGQGLQFLFEYFSETQRNKGNFPGRFSGRQFSNSRSEMNVSTLELGDSALYLCASSLGSAGSNEKLFFGSGTQLSVL.

The chain is built from TRBV9 and TRBJ2-7, with TRBD1 as a possible D gene (5 bases). The CDR3 totals 14 residues. Germline CDR1 reads SGDLS; CDR2 reads YYNGEE. Trimming pared 0 bases from V and 3 bases from J, leaving 10 bases between. CDR3 in amino acids: CASSVGLGDYEQYF. The CDR3 DNA reads TGTGCCAGCAGCGTAGGGCTAGGGGACTACGAGCAGTACTTC.

This rearrangement joins TRBV5-1 to TRBJ2-1, with 14 bases aligning to TRBD2. Germline CDR1 reads SGHRS; CDR2 reads YFSETQ. The CDR3 totals 21 residues. The J segment lost 2 bases and the V segment lost 3 bases, leaving 16 bases of the junction unmatched. The CDR3 nucleotides read TGCGCCAGCAGCTCGTATCCGATCTCCGTGACTAGCGGGAGGGCCTACAATGAGCAGTTCTTC. This codes for CASSSYPISVTSGRAYNEQFF.

The chain is built from TRBV15 and TRBJ1-6, with a tentative D call TRBD1 (5 bases). The germline V gene has CDR1 LNHNV and CDR2 YYDKDF (reference sequence). The V end lost 0 bases, the J end lost 11 bases, and 20 bases lay between the germline ends. CDR3 length equals 17 residues. CDR3 coding DNA: TGTGCCACCAGCAGAGATCGGACACGGACTGGACTTACACCCCTCCACTTT. Protein product: CATSRDRTRTGLTPLHF.

The V gene is TRBV6-5, the J gene TRBJ1-1; possibly TRBD1 for D (6 bases). The CDR3 has 14 amino acids. Trimming removed 4 bases at V and 0 bases at J, with 9 bases between. Germline CDR1 is MNHEY and CDR2 is SVGAGI. The CDR3 DNA reads as TGTGCCAGCAGTTCGGGGGCGCTGAACACTGAAGCTTTCTTT. It is translated as CASSSGALNTEAFF.

CDR3 nucleotides: TGCGCCAGCAGCTTGGCGGCAGACCCTGGAAACACCATATATTTT. It translates to CASSLAADPGNTIYF. The chain is built from TRBV5-1 and TRBJ1-3; D remains unclear. CDR1 and CDR2 (germline): SGHRS, YFSETQ. This CDR3 has 15 residues. V dropped 0 bases and J dropped 2 bases, with 9 bases sitting between them.

There are a few counts of this clone. This rearrangement joins TRBV7-6 to TRBJ1-1; D call uncertain. Germline CDR1 SGHVS, CDR2 FNYEAQ. With 5 bases removed from V and 2 bases from J, the gap between germline ends came to 15 bases. The CDR3 consists of 15 residues. The CDR3 loop reads CASSTRLGRNTEAFF. CDR3 DNA sequence: TGTGCCAGCAGCACCCGTCTCGGGAGAAACACTGAAGCTTTCTTT.

This sequence joins TRBV7-8 and TRBJ2-1, with TRBD2 matching over 8 bases. Per the germline V gene, CDR1 is SGHVS and CDR2 is FQNEAQ. This CDR3 has 16 residues. The J segment lost 6 bases and the V segment lost 5 bases, leaving 12 bases of the junction unmatched. The DNA of the CDR3 is TGTGCCAGCAGCGCGACGGGAGGGCCGCTGGGCAATGAGCAGTTCTTC. It translates to CASSATGGPLGNEQFF.

CDR3 nucleotide sequence: TGTGCCAGTAGTACCGACAGGGCGAACACTGAAGCTTTCTTT. Its translation is CASSTDRANTEAFF. The chain combines TRBV19 with TRBJ1-1, with 7 bases matching TRBD1. The germline gives CDR1 LNHDA, CDR2 SQIVND (reference sequence). The CDR3 runs 14 residues. Trimming took 4 bases from V and 1 from J; bases not matched to a gene: 3.

This chain connects TRBV19 to TRBJ2-7; D may be TRBD1 (5 bases). Germline V gene data show CDR1 as LNHDA and CDR2 as SQIVND (reference sequence). The V end was cut by 9 bases, the J end by 3 bases, with 15 bases between. The CDR3 runs to 13 residues. CDR3 loop: CASRRAGFYEQYF. In DNA form, the CDR3 reads TGTGCCAGCCGACGCGCAGGGTTCTACGAGCAGTACTTC.